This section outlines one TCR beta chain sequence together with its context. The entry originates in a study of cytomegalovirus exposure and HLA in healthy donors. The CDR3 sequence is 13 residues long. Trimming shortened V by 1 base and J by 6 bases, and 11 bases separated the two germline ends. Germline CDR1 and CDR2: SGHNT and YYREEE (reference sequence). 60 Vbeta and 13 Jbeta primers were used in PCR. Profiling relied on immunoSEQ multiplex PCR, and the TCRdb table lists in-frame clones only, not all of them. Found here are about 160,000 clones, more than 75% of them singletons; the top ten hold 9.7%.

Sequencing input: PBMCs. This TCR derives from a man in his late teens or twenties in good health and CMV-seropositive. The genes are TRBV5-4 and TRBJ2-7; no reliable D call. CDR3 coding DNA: TGTGCCAGCAGCTTGTTAGAAAGGAGCGAGCAGTACTTC. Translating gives CASSLLERSEQYF.